Below are 31 T cell receptor beta chains sequenced from a single sample in a study of blood T cell repertoires in COVID-19. The table came from immunoSEQ multiplex PCR; TCRdb's copy has only in-frame clones and leaves some out. The sample consists of some 150,000 clones, about 88% of them appearing once. Material: peripheral blood. The receptor source for this set is a man aged 50 to 59 with active or convalescent COVID-19.

The J gene is TRBJ1-2, the V gene TRBV7-3; a possible D gene is TRBD1 (6 bases). V was shortened by 5 bases and J by 3 bases, with 16 bases between the two germline ends. Per germline, CDR1 SGHTA and CDR2 FQGTGA. The CDR3 contains 15 residues. CDR3 sequence: CASSPTGGGDYGYTF. The CDR3 coding sequence is TGTGCCAGCAGCCCTACGGGGGGGGGCGACTATGGCTACACCTTC. The full variable domain, rest sourced from reference TRBV7-3 and TRBJ1-2, is GAGVSQTPSNKVTEKGKYVELRCDPISGHTALYWYRQSLGQGPEFLIYFQGTGAADDSGLPNDRFFAVRPEGSVSTLKIQRTERGDSAVYLCASSPTGGGDYGYTFGSGTRLTVV.

In its sample, this clone was seen a few times. At the DNA level, this CDR3 is encoded by other sequences in the same sample as well. V usage is TRBV3-1 (or the pseudogene TRBV3-2) and J usage is TRBJ1-1; D uncertain. CDR1 LGHDT and CDR2 YNNKEL come from the germline V gene (reference sequence). The CDR3 covers 11 residues. V dropped 6 bases and J dropped 8 bases, with 10 bases sitting between them. The CDR3 reads CASRGGLEAFF. In nucleotides, the CDR3 is TGTGCCAGCAGGGGAGGGCTGGAAGCTTTCTTT.

The rearrangement joins TRBV18 to TRBJ2-7; possible D gene TRBD1, 5 bases. Between the trimmed V and J ends, which lost 2 bases and 5 bases, there was a span of 16 bases. The germline V gene encodes CDR1 KGHSH and CDR2 LQKENI. This CDR3 has 15 residues. The DNA for the CDR3 is TGTGCCAGCTCACCAAAAAATCAACACAGGCACGAGCAGTACTTC. Amino acid sequence: CASSPKNQHRHEQYF.

The chain employs TRBV4-1 and TRBJ2-3; 8 bases match TRBD2. V lost 1 base and J lost 1; bases outside the gene matches: 4. This CDR3 is 16 amino acids long. Looked up from germline, CDR1 is MGHRA and CDR2 is YSYEKL. DNA for the CDR3: TGCGCCAGCAGCCAAGTAGCGGGATCTGGCACAGATACGCAGTATTTT. It translates to CASSQVAGSGTDTQYF.

This chain links TRBV7-6 with TRBJ2-2; 10 positions match TRBD1. V gave up 4 bases and J gave up 0 bases; unmatched junction bases: 2. Germline V gene lookup returns CDR1 SGHVS and CDR2 FNYEAQ. The CDR3 has 16 residues. CDR3 residues: CASSSGTGANTGELFF. CDR3 bases: TGTGCCAGCAGCTCCGGGACAGGGGCGAACACCGGGGAGCTGTTTTTT.

The J gene is TRBJ2-3, the V gene TRBV25-1, with 9 nucleotides matching TRBD2. This CDR3 contains 17 residues. Germline CDR1 reads MGHDK; CDR2 reads SYGVNS. The ends lost 5 bases at V and 3 bases at J; junction bases unmatched: 12. The CDR3 protein is CASSIGGRGLGTDTQYF. CDR3 bases: TGTGCCAGCAGTATTGGCGGGAGGGGACTAGGAACAGATACGCAGTATTTT.

The chain recombines TRBV2 with TRBJ1-5, with TRBD1 identical over 7 bases. The CDR3 is 15 amino acids. From germline, CDR1 is SNHLY and CDR2 FYNNEI. J gave up 0 bases and V 6 bases, and 5 bases lay outside the gene matches. Here the CDR3 reads CASRPTGSSNQPQHF. In nucleotides, the CDR3 is TGTGCCAGCAGACCGACAGGGAGTAGCAATCAGCCCCAGCATTTT.

The chain combines TRBV10-1 with TRBJ2-2; D gene unclear. The CDR3 is made up of 14 amino acids. V was trimmed by 4 bases and J by 7 bases, leaving 13 bases between them. Germline CDR1 is WNHNN and CDR2 is SYGVQD (reference sequence). In DNA form, the CDR3 reads TGCGCCAGCAGTGCACAGAGAACCGTCGGGGAGCTGTTTTTT. This encodes CASSAQRTVGELFF.

V gene TRBV3-1 (or the pseudogene TRBV3-2) combines with J gene TRBJ2-7; D perhaps matches TRBD2 (6 bases). CDR1 LGHDT and CDR2 YNNKEL come from the germline V gene (reference sequence). CDR3 length: 12 amino acids. V was clipped by 8 bases and J by 4 bases, with 12 bases between them. CDR3: CASRDSQYEQYF. The DNA for the CDR3 is TGTGCCAGCCGGGACTCTCAGTACGAGCAGTACTTC.

The V gene is TRBV27, the J gene TRBJ1-2, with TRBD1 matching over 9 bases. The CDR3 length is 14 residues. CDR1 is MNHEY and CDR2 is SMNVEV in the germline V gene (reference sequence). Germline trimming cut 5 bases from V and 4 bases from J; bases unmatched to any gene: 5. The CDR3 is CASSDTGGFYGYTF. The CDR3, as DNA: TGTGCCAGCAGTGATACAGGGGGCTTCTATGGCTACACCTTC.

The chain couples TRBV4-1 to TRBJ2-3; 9 bases match TRBD2. V was clipped by 0 bases and J by 0 bases; unmatched bases: 4. The CDR3 spans 17 residues. Germline CDR1 and CDR2: MGHRA and YSYEKL. The CDR3 region has the DNA TGCGCCAGCAGCCAAGAATGGGCGGGAGGGAGCACAGATACGCAGTATTTT. Translated: CASSQEWAGGSTDTQYF.

The chain uses TRBV18 and TRBJ2-7, with 11 bases aligning to TRBD1. V was pared by 5 bases and J by 6 bases, with 6 bases of the junction left unmatched. This CDR3 region has 14 residues. Germline assignment: CDR1 KGHSH and CDR2 LQKENI. The CDR3 DNA sequence: TGTGCCAGCTCAGCGACCGGGACAGGGGGCGAGCAGTACTTC. Encoded protein: CASSATGTGGEQYF. Using reference TRBV18 and TRBJ2-7 for the parts outside the CDR3, the full variable domain is NAGVMQNPRHLVRRRGQEARLRCSPMKGHSHVYWYRQLPEEGLKFMVYLQKENIIDESGMPKERFSAEFPKEGPSILRIQQVVRGDSAAYFCASSATGTGGEQYFGPGTRLTVT.

The V gene is TRBV30, the J gene TRBJ1-5, with D perhaps TRBD1 (5 bases). V was clipped by 0 bases and J by 3 bases, with 9 bases between them. This CDR3 spans 14 amino acids. Germline CDR1 is GTSNPN and CDR2 is SVGIG (reference sequence). The CDR3 DNA follows: TGTGCCTGGAGTGTCGACAGCTCCAATCAGCCCCAGCATTTT. Encoded protein: CAWSVDSSNQPQHF. Drawing the rest from reference TRBV30 and TRBJ1-5, the complete variable domain is SQTIHQWPATLVQPVGSPLSLECTVEGTSNPNLYWYRQAAGRGLQLLFYSVGIGQISSEVPQNLSASRPQDRQFILSSKKLLLSDSGFYLCAWSVDSSNQPQHFGDGTRLSIL.

The gene calls are TRBV2 and TRBJ1-1, with D hard to call. The CDR3 has 12 residues. Per the germline V gene, CDR1 is SNHLY and CDR2 is FYNNEI. V was shortened by 5 bases and J by 0 bases, with 4 bases between the two germline ends. The CDR3 loop is CASSQMNTEAFF. CDR3 sequence (DNA): TGTGCCAGCAGTCAGATGAACACTGAAGCTTTCTTT.

V and J are TRBV19 and TRBJ2-7; TRBD1 agrees at 7 bases. Trimming removed 7 bases from V and 3 bases from J; junction bases left unmatched: 12. Germline CDR1 is LNHDA and CDR2 is SQIVND (reference sequence). The CDR3 totals 15 residues. CDR3 amino acids: CASKSTGVPLYEQYF. CDR3 DNA: TGTGCCAGTAAGAGTACAGGGGTACCCCTCTACGAGCAGTACTTC.

The chain joins TRBV29-1 to TRBJ1-1; a weak D match, TRBD1 (5 bases). Germline CDR1 and CDR2: SQVTM and ANQGSEA. The CDR3 length is 14 residues. Trimming removed 3 bases from V and 2 bases from J, with 13 bases in between. As DNA, the CDR3 is TGCAGCGTTGAGCGGTGGCAGGGAAACACTGAAGCTTTCTTT. Translation: CSVERWQGNTEAFF.

The chain combines TRBV9 with TRBJ2-7; 7 nucleotides agree with TRBD1. There are 14 residues in the CDR3. The junction had 4 bases not matched to a gene; V was cut back by 0 bases and J by 4 bases. CDR1 is SGDLS, CDR2 YYNGEE, per germline. CDR3 DNA: TGTGCCAGCAGCGTAGGACAGGGCCGTTACGAGCAGTACTTC. Its protein is CASSVGQGRYEQYF.

The J gene is TRBJ1-4, the V gene TRBV19, with D possibly matching TRBD1 (5 bases). V was clipped by 3 bases and J by 7 bases, with 12 bases between them. This CDR3 comprises 14 residues. The germline V gene encodes CDR1 LNHDA and CDR2 SQIVND (reference sequence). CDR3 DNA sequence: TGTGCCAGTAGTATCGGGAGGGGCAGTGAAAAACTGTTTTTT. It yields the protein CASSIGRGSEKLFF.

This CDR3 is CASRPTGPANQPQHF. The CDR3 DNA follows: TGTGCCAGCAGGCCCACAGGGCCAGCAAATCAGCCCCAGCATTTT. This chain joins TRBV28 and TRBJ1-5; D perhaps matches TRBD1 (6 bases). V gave up 6 bases and J gave up 4 bases, with 16 bases separating them. This CDR3 has 15 residues. Germline loops: CDR1 MDHEN, CDR2 SYDVKM.

Here the CDR3 reads CSASIRGRSNTGELFF. The CDR3 DNA is TGCAGTGCTAGTATCCGCGGGAGATCGAACACCGGGGAGCTGTTTTTT. The genes are TRBV20-1 and TRBJ2-2; TRBD2 matches 7 bases. With 3 bases clipped from V and 0 bases from J, the junction kept 7 bases outside the gene matches. The germline CDR1 and CDR2 sequences are DFQATT and SNEGSKA (reference sequence). This CDR3 comprises 16 residues.

Concerning this clone itself: A junction end diverges from the germline sequence, so it may reflect a read error. V is TRBV7-7 and J is TRBJ2-3; TRBD2 aligns across 10 bases. Per germline, CDR1 SSHAT and CDR2 FNYEAQ (reference sequence). The CDR3 is 15 residues long. As DNA, the CDR3 is TGTGCTAGCAGCCCAGCGGGAGGGCCAACAGATACGCAGTATTTT. Its translation is CASSPAGGPTDTQYF.

J is TRBJ1-5 and V is TRBV7-9; a weak D match, TRBD1 (6 bases). The V end lost 6 bases, the J end lost 3 bases, and 12 bases lay between the germline ends. The CDR3 length is 14 residues. Germline CDR1 reads SEHNR; CDR2 reads FQNEAQ (reference sequence). The CDR3 protein is CASSPGQLNQPQHF. In DNA form, the CDR3 reads TGTGCCAGCAGTCCAGGACAGCTCAATCAGCCCCAGCATTTT.

The chain recombines TRBV6-6 with TRBJ1-2; a possible D gene is TRBD1 (6 bases). CDR3 length equals 15 residues. The germline V and J ends were trimmed by 4 bases and 1 base, with 13 bases remaining between them. The V gene's germline CDR1 is MNHNY and CDR2 SVGAGI (reference sequence). Written as DNA, the CDR3 is TGTGCCAGCAGTTTCCGGGACACCTTTAACTATGGCTACACCTTC. It codes for CASSFRDTFNYGYTF.

V usage is TRBV28 and J usage is TRBJ1-1; the D is unclear. CDR1 MDHEN and CDR2 SYDVKM come from the germline V gene. This CDR3 spans 13 amino acids. Trimming removed 5 bases at V and 3 bases at J, with 10 bases between. The CDR3 coding sequence is TGTGCCAGCAGTGGAGGGATTCACACTGAAGCTTTCTTT. Translated: CASSGGIHTEAFF.

This rearrangement joins TRBV19 to TRBJ1-5; 8 positions agree with TRBD1. V lost 7 bases to trimming and J lost 7 bases; unmatched junction nucleotides: 6. The CDR3 runs 13 residues. CDR1 is LNHDA and CDR2 is SQIVND in the germline V gene (reference sequence). The CDR3 nucleotides read TGTGCCAGTATAGGACAGGGAGGGCAGCCCCAGCATTTT. Amino acids: CASIGQGGQPQHF.

In this sample, this clone turned up a few times. The V gene is TRBV11-2, the J gene TRBJ1-5; D unresolved. CDR3 length: 15 residues. With 1 base removed from V and 2 bases from J, the gap between germline ends came to 9 bases. Germline V gives CDR1 SGHAT, CDR2 FQNNGV. CDR3 coding DNA: TGTGCCAGCAGCTTAGGCGCGTCTGGCAATCAGCCCCAGCATTTT. Translation gives CASSLGASGNQPQHF.

The J gene is TRBJ2-1, the V gene TRBV7-3, with 12 bases lining up with TRBD2. V shed 6 bases and J 3 bases; nucleotides not matched to a gene: 6. This CDR3 is built from 16 residues. Germline V lookup: CDR1 SGHTA, CDR2 FQGTGA. The CDR3 DNA reads TGTGCCAGCAGATCCCGGACTAGCGGGAACTACAATGAGCAGTTCTTC. Its protein is CASRSRTSGNYNEQFF.

The chain is built from TRBV5-1 and TRBJ2-5; perhaps TRBD2 as D (6 bases). Between the trimmed V and J ends, which lost 7 bases and 3 bases, there was a span of 16 bases. The CDR3 consists of 14 residues. Per germline, CDR1 SGHRS and CDR2 YFSETQ. This CDR3 is CASGRQTQKETQYF. CDR3 in DNA: TGCGCCAGCGGGAGGCAGACCCAAAAAGAGACCCAGTACTTC.

The V call is TRBV29-1, the J call TRBJ2-1, with D perhaps matching TRBD1 (6 bases). Trimming removed 1 base from V and 9 bases from J, with 10 bases in between. From germline, CDR1 is SQVTM and CDR2 ANQGSEA. This CDR3 has 12 amino acids. CDR3 sequence reads: CSVEGTDFEQFF. Here the CDR3 DNA reads TGCAGCGTTGAAGGGACAGACTTTGAGCAGTTCTTC.

V and J are TRBV25-1 and TRBJ1-6, with 9 bases identical to TRBD1. CDR1 and CDR2 (germline): MGHDK, SYGVNS. This CDR3 comprises 17 residues. Unmatched junction bases numbered 8, after V lost 4 bases and J lost 4 bases. The CDR3, as DNA: TGTGCCAGCAGTGCAACGCCCGGGACAGGGTATAATTCACCCCTCCACTTT. Amino acid sequence: CASSATPGTGYNSPLHF.

This clone occurred a few times. This sequence joins TRBV24-1 and TRBJ2-5; 11 bases align to TRBD1. The V and J ends lost 6 bases and 5 bases, in that order; junction bases with no gene match: 4. In germline, CDR1 is KGHDR, CDR2 SFDVKD. CDR3 length: 14 residues. CDR3 protein: CATSPGTGGETQYF. Here the CDR3 DNA reads TGTGCCACCAGTCCCGGGACAGGGGGGGAGACCCAGTACTTC.